Following are 23 T cell receptor beta chains from one sample sequenced in a study of T cells in Graves' hyperthyroidism and ophthalmopathy. Amplified TCR beta CDR3 regions derived from RNA transcripts. The study used the HTBI primer set for a first-round RT-PCR of the TCR CDR3. TCRdb reprocessed the multiplex PCR reads via MiXCR and lists one record per CDR3 protein. Here the sample spans about 710,000 distinct CDR3 sequences, roughly 17% being singletons. The sequencing input was blood. These receptors all come from a man in his late teens or twenties with Graves' hyperthyroidism.

J is TRBJ1-1 and V is TRBV29-1, with 8 bases matching TRBD1. Germline-derived CDR1 and CDR2 are SQVTM and ANQGSEA. V shed 6 bases, J shed 4 bases, and the junction held 4 bases outside the gene matches. This CDR3 has 12 residues. CDR3 coding DNA: TGCAGCGTGGAGACAGGGGTCACTGAAGCTTTCTTT. As protein: CSVETGVTEAFF.

This sequence joins TRBV2 and TRBJ1-2, with TRBD1 matching over 9 bases. Germline CDR1 reads SNHLY; CDR2 reads FYNNEI. The CDR3 consists of 14 residues. V gave up 8 bases and J gave up 7 bases; unmatched junction bases: 11. This CDR3 reads CASGKGQGRSGYTF. CDR3 DNA: TGTGCCAGCGGGAAGGGACAGGGTCGAAGTGGCTACACCTTC.

J is TRBJ2-1 and V is TRBV15; 12 nucleotides line up with TRBD2. The trim removed 3 bases at V and 7 bases at J, leaving 10 bases unmatched. Germline CDR1 LNHNV, CDR2 YYDKDF (reference sequence). This CDR3 spans 17 amino acids. The CDR3 loop is CATSRVRTSGIENEQFF. The CDR3 nucleotides are TGTGCCACCAGCAGGGTCAGGACTAGCGGGATTGAAAATGAGCAGTTCTTC.

Ten or more counts support this clonotype. The CDR3 nucleotides are TGTGCCAGCAGCCTCACCGGGACTAGCGCATACAATGAGCAGTTCTTC. The encoded protein is CASSLTGTSAYNEQFF. The rearrangement joins TRBV7-2 to TRBJ2-1; 10 bases fit TRBD2. The V and J ends lost 5 bases and 4 bases, in that order; junction bases with no gene match: 8. This CDR3 is 16 amino acids long. In germline, CDR1 is SGHTA, CDR2 FQGNSA.

The gene calls are TRBV24-1 and TRBJ2-4; D is undetermined. From germline, CDR1 is KGHDR and CDR2 SFDVKD. Trimming removed 10 bases at V and 0 bases at J, with 9 bases between. This CDR3 is 13 amino acids long. CDR3 nucleotide sequence: TGTGCCACTTTAGAGATAGCCAAAAACATTCAGTACTTC. It yields the protein CATLEIAKNIQYF.

This clonotype was seen repeatedly, ten times or more. In nucleotides, the CDR3 is TGTGCCAGCAGCATTACCGGGGCCGCCTACGAGCAGTACTTC. This gives the protein CASSITGAAYEQYF. V is TRBV6-1 and J is TRBJ2-7; D might be TRBD1 or TRBD2, each matching 5 bases. Germline CDR1 is MNHNS and CDR2 is SASEGT. Trimming removed 6 bases from V and 2 bases from J, with 14 bases in between. The CDR3 spans 14 residues.

This clonotype has a count of ten or more. Written as DNA, the CDR3 is TGCAGTGCTAGGCCACCGGGACTAGCGGTAGACAATGAGCAGTTCTTC. Amino acid sequence: CSARPPGLAVDNEQFF. The chain recombines TRBV20-1 with TRBJ2-1; 11 bases align to TRBD2. The germline V gene encodes CDR1 DFQATT and CDR2 SNEGSKA (reference sequence). V lost 3 bases and J lost 5; bases outside the gene matches: 9. The length of the CDR3 is 16 residues.

The genes are TRBV11-2 and TRBJ1-6, with TRBD1 as a possible D gene (5 bases). Germline V lookup: CDR1 SGHAT, CDR2 FQNNGV. The CDR3 is 16 residues long. Trimming removed 5 bases from V and 1 base from J, with 12 bases in between. The CDR3 sequence: CASSPVGGSYNSPLHF. CDR3 nucleotides: TGTGCCAGCAGCCCAGTTGGGGGGTCCTATAATTCACCCCTCCACTTT. The whole variable domain, filled in from reference TRBV11-2 and TRBJ1-6, reads EAGVAQSPRYKIIEKRQSVAFWCNPISGHATLYWYQQILGQGPKLLIQFQNNGVVDDSQLPKDRFSAERLKGVDSTLKIQPAKLEDSAVYLCASSPVGGSYNSPLHFGNGTRLTVT.

The rearrangement links TRBV20-1 to TRBJ1-1, with 7 positions matching TRBD1. The CDR3 has 14 amino acids. V shed 0 bases and J 6 bases; nucleotides not matched to a gene: 7. Germline assignment: CDR1 DFQATT and CDR2 SNEGSKA (reference sequence). The CDR3 protein is CSAREAGGDSEAFF. The CDR3 coding sequence is TGCAGTGCTAGAGAGGCAGGGGGGGATTCTGAAGCTTTCTTT.

This chain connects TRBV4-1 to TRBJ2-1, with 14 bases fitting TRBD2. This CDR3 has 18 residues. The J segment lost 8 bases and the V segment lost 0 bases, leaving 9 bases of the junction unmatched. The germline CDR1 and CDR2 sequences are MGHRA and YSYEKL. CDR3 loop: CASSQDPMGLAGVYEQFF. The CDR3 nucleotides are TGCGCCAGCAGCCAAGATCCGATGGGACTAGCGGGAGTGTATGAGCAGTTCTTC.

V and J are TRBV6-2 or TRBV6-3 and TRBJ2-3; the D gene is possibly TRBD2 (6 bases). From germline, CDR1 is MNHEY and CDR2 SVGEGT. Trimming took off 4 bases at V and 6 bases at J, with 11 bases between the two ends. This CDR3 has 13 residues. This CDR3 is CASSFPGVDTQYF. Here the CDR3 DNA reads TGTGCCAGCAGTTTCCCGGGGGTGGATACGCAGTATTTT.

This clonotype was observed at least ten times. The CDR3 loop reads CASSHRDRSTDTQYF. CDR3 in DNA: TGTGCCAGCAGCCACCGGGACAGGTCGACAGATACGCAGTATTTT. The chain has TRBV2 and TRBJ2-3, with 8 bases lining up with TRBD1. The CDR3 consists of 15 residues. Germline V gene lookup returns CDR1 SNHLY and CDR2 FYNNEI. The ends lost 6 bases at V and 3 bases at J; junction bases unmatched: 8.

This clonotype was counted many times. The chain combines TRBV12-5 with TRBJ2-7; TRBD2 matches at 8 bases. This CDR3 is 18 amino acids long. Germline CDR1 reads LGHNT; CDR2 reads FRNRAP. V was clipped by 0 bases and J by 0 bases; unmatched bases: 10. The CDR3 is CASGLVPSGLAHSYEQYF. CDR3 sequence (DNA): TGTGCTAGTGGTTTGGTACCCTCCGGACTAGCCCACTCCTACGAGCAGTACTTC.

This clonotype was picked up many times. This chain links TRBV20-1 with TRBJ2-7, with 8 bases lining up with TRBD2. The CDR3 sequence is 13 residues long. Germline V gene lookup returns CDR1 DFQATT and CDR2 SNEGSKA (reference sequence). J lost 2 bases, V lost 3 bases, and 3 bases had no gene match. The CDR3 region is CSARGLETYEQYF. As DNA, the CDR3 is TGCAGTGCTAGGGGACTAGAGACCTACGAGCAGTACTTC.

Many counts were recorded for this clonotype. This chain joins TRBV30 and TRBJ2-1; 7 bases match TRBD2. The CDR3 has 14 residues. Germline values: CDR1 GTSNPN, CDR2 SVGIG (reference sequence). V dropped 5 bases and J dropped 8; count of bases not matched to a gene: 12. DNA of the CDR3: TGTGCCTGGTGGAGCGGGATAACGGTCGATGAGCAGTTCTTC. It is translated as CAWWSGITVDEQFF.

This clonotype turned up a few times. The chain uses TRBV20-1 and TRBJ2-1; a possible D gene is TRBD2 (5 bases). CDR3 length: 14 residues. Germline-derived CDR1 and CDR2 are DFQATT and SNEGSKA (reference sequence). With 3 bases removed from V and 4 bases from J, the gap between germline ends came to 13 bases. CDR3 nucleotide sequence: TGCAGTGCTAGTTGGCTAGCAATATACAATGAGCAGTTCTTC. It yields the protein CSASWLAIYNEQFF.

V is TRBV20-1 and J is TRBJ1-3; D ambiguous. The ends were cut back, 0 bases at V and 0 bases at J, with 6 bases in the middle. The germline V gene encodes CDR1 DFQATT and CDR2 SNEGSKA (reference sequence). This CDR3 contains 14 residues. The CDR3 nucleotides read TGCAGTGCTAGAGACGGAAGCTCTGGAAACACCATATATTTT. Amino acid sequence: CSARDGSSGNTIYF.

The CDR3 sequence is CSAWDGSGSDTQYF. The CDR3 DNA reads as TGCAGTGCTTGGGACGGTTCCGGGTCAGATACGCAGTATTTT. The rearrangement links TRBV20-1 to TRBJ2-3; possibly TRBD1 or TRBD2 for D (5 bases each). Germline V lookup: CDR1 DFQATT, CDR2 SNEGSKA (reference sequence). The V gene lost 5 bases and the J gene lost 4 bases, with 16 bases spanning the gap. This CDR3 contains 14 residues.

This clonotype has ten or more counts. The chain recombines TRBV6-5 with TRBJ2-7, with TRBD2 identical over 14 bases. The CDR3 covers 16 residues. CDR1 MNHEY and CDR2 SVGAGI come from the germline V gene. V shed 2 bases, J shed 1 base, and the junction held 1 base outside the gene matches. The DNA of the CDR3 is TGTGCCAGCAGTTACCGGACTAGCGGGAGGTCCTACGAGCAGTACTTC. It yields the protein CASSYRTSGRSYEQYF.

This clonotype was seen many times. In DNA form, the CDR3 reads TGTGCCACCAGCAGTAGGTCCCCGGGGTCTGCAGATACGCAGTATTTT. Its protein product is CATSSRSPGSADTQYF. This chain joins TRBV15 and TRBJ2-3; D is perhaps TRBD2 (5 bases). The germline V and J ends were trimmed by 3 bases and 4 bases, with 17 bases remaining between them. Germline V lookup: CDR1 LNHNV, CDR2 YYDKDF (reference sequence). The CDR3 is 16 residues long.

The rearrangement links TRBV10-3 to TRBJ2-2, with TRBD1 matching 7 bases. CDR3 size: 15 residues. CDR1 and CDR2 (germline): ENHRY, SYGVKD. V trimming: 5 bases; J trimming: 6 bases; junction bases outside the gene matches: 9. The CDR3 here is CAISRTGTVAGELFF. In nucleotides, the CDR3 is TGTGCCATCAGTCGTACCGGGACAGTGGCCGGGGAGCTGTTTTTT.

The chain uses TRBV28 and TRBJ1-1; the D is unclear. Germline lookup yields CDR1 MDHEN and CDR2 SYDVKM. V gave up 1 base and J gave up 0 bases, with 6 bases separating them. The CDR3 length is 14 residues. The CDR3 sequence is CASSLFGVNTEAFF. The CDR3 DNA reads as TGTGCCAGCAGTTTATTTGGTGTGAACACTGAAGCTTTCTTT.

This clonotype was recorded at least ten times. A junction boundary mismatches the germline segment, possibly from a read error. This sequence joins TRBV18 and TRBJ2-7; the match to TRBD1 covers 10 bases. This CDR3 has 14 residues. Germline assignment: CDR1 KGHSH and CDR2 LQKENI. The CDR3 protein is CASSPPGQGHEQYF. The CDR3 nucleotides read TGTGCCAGCTCGCCACCGGGACAGGGGCACGAGCAGTACTTC.